The TCR beta chain described here comes from a study of cytomegalovirus exposure and HLA in healthy donors. Study-level information: An early data release held 79 million or so unique TCRs from HLA-typed donors. Of several hundred genotyped donors, 81% grouped in the Caucasian-associated ancestry cluster. Whole-study findings and limits: Being productive about 87% or about 30% of the time was typical of most TCR beta V segments in an earlier analysis. HLA alleles showed associations with 16,951 TCR beta sequences in a later analysis, at a 0.05 false discovery rate.

The PCR had 60 Vbeta and 13 Jbeta primers. Libraries were prepared by immunoSEQ multiplex PCR; TCRdb keeps only in-frame clonotypes and omits some of them. The table includes about 130,000 clones, 72% detected once. Points on this clone: Antigen unknown.

V lost 5 bases and J lost 5; bases outside the gene matches: 1. This CDR3 region has 13 residues. Per the germline V gene, CDR1 is SGHTA and CDR2 is FQGNSA. The sample taken for sequencing was PBMCs. The chain recombines TRBV7-2 with TRBJ1-1; 11 bases agree with TRBD1. The receptor's source is a man aged 25 to 40 in good health and CMV-seronegative. The CDR3 loop reads CASSGTGGTEAFF. The CDR3 region has the DNA TGTGCCAGCAGCGGGACAGGGGGGACTGAAGCTTTCTTT.